These 14 T cell receptor beta chains share one sample of origin, sequenced in a study of shared clonotypes between healthy human individuals. CD45RO-negative CD8 cells positively selected for CCR7 made up the naive population, which excluded terminally differentiated effector memory CD45RA+ cells. Assay: immunoSEQ multiplex PCR; the TCRdb copy retains only in-frame clones and omits some. The sample holds 1.5 million to 2.5 million clones, over 85% seen once. Sequencing was carried out using naive CD8+ T cells sorted from blood. These receptors came from a man aged 18 to 29 in good health.

The chain couples TRBV9 to TRBJ2-7; D is unclear. From germline, CDR1 is SGDLS and CDR2 YYNGEE. Trimming cost V 0 bases and J 3 bases, with 13 bases left between them. This CDR3 has 15 amino acids. CDR3: CASSVEPLAIYEQYF. CDR3 bases: TGTGCCAGCAGCGTAGAGCCGTTGGCGATCTACGAGCAGTACTTC. Drawing the rest from reference TRBV9 and TRBJ2-7, the complete variable domain is DSGVTQTPKHLITATGQRVTLRCSPRSGDLSVYWYQQSLDQGLQFLIQYYNGEERAKGNILERFSAQQFPDLHSELNLSSLELGDSALYFCASSVEPLAIYEQYFGPGTRLTVT.

This clone was recorded once. This rearrangement joins TRBV9 to TRBJ2-1; 8 bases line up with TRBD2. The junction had 4 bases not matched to a gene; V was cut back by 3 bases and J by 11 bases. Germline CDR1 is SGDLS and CDR2 is YYNGEE. The CDR3 consists of 12 residues. The CDR3 here is CASSGGGSQQFF. The CDR3 DNA sequence: TGTGCCAGCAGCGGCGGGGGGTCCCAGCAGTTCTTC.

V and J are TRBV7-6 and TRBJ2-7; D could derive from TRBD1 or TRBD2 (5 bases each). This CDR3 contains 15 residues. Germline lookup yields CDR1 SGHVS and CDR2 FNYEAQ. V was clipped by 5 bases and J by 3 bases, with 17 bases between them. The CDR3, as DNA: TGTGCCAGCAGCACCGCCGGTCAGGGAGACTACGAGCAGTACTTC. It is translated as CASSTAGQGDYEQYF.

J is TRBJ1-5 and V is TRBV19, with TRBD1 matching 7 bases. V lost 9 bases, J lost 1 base, and 6 bases stayed unmatched. This CDR3 contains 14 residues. Per the germline V gene, CDR1 is LNHDA and CDR2 is SQIVND (reference sequence). Written as DNA, the CDR3 is TGTGCCAGCATATTGACAGGGAGCAATCAGCCCCAGCATTTT. Amino acid sequence: CASILTGSNQPQHF.

V usage is TRBV7-2 and J usage is TRBJ2-7, with D uncertain. The CDR3 loop spans 13 amino acids. The germline V gene encodes CDR1 SGHTA and CDR2 FQGNSA. Trimming cost V 3 bases and J 2 bases, with 8 bases left between them. The CDR3 DNA is TGTGCCAGCAGCTTTCGTTTCCCCTACGAGCAGTACTTC. Amino acids: CASSFRFPYEQYF.

This rearrangement joins TRBV6-5 to TRBJ2-1, with D maybe TRBD1 (6 bases). The CDR3 extends over 12 amino acids. Trimming left V 2 bases short and J 9 bases short, with 8 bases between. Germline V gene lookup returns CDR1 MNHEY and CDR2 SVGAGI. CDR3: CASSYPGVEQFF. The CDR3 nucleotides are TGTGCCAGCAGTTACCCAGGGGTTGAGCAGTTCTTC.

This clone was counted only a few times. The same CDR3 arises from other DNA sequences in this sample as well. This chain links TRBV27 with TRBJ2-2; perhaps D is TRBD1 or TRBD2 (5 bases each). The CDR3 is made up of 13 amino acids. Trimming took off 0 bases at V and 6 bases at J, with 5 bases between the two ends. Germline CDR1 MNHEY, CDR2 SMNVEV (reference sequence). The CDR3 protein is CASSLSGPGELFF. In DNA, the CDR3 is TGTGCCAGCAGTTTATCGGGACCCGGGGAGCTGTTTTTT.

The chain uses TRBV28 and TRBJ2-7; 8 bases fit TRBD1. This CDR3 spans 14 amino acids. Trimming removed 7 bases from V and 0 bases from J; junction bases left unmatched: 5. Germline V CDR1 and CDR2: MDHEN, SYDVKM. The CDR3 here is CASTRQGYSYEQYF. CDR3 DNA sequence: TGTGCCAGCACCCGACAGGGGTACTCCTACGAGCAGTACTTC.

The chain recombines TRBV6-1 with TRBJ1-1; 7 nucleotides line up with TRBD1. CDR3 length: 13 amino acids. Germline CDR1 is MNHNS and CDR2 is SASEGT. V lost 1 base to trimming and J lost 11 bases; unmatched junction nucleotides: 7. Written as DNA, the CDR3 is TGTGCCAGCAGTGAAGTGACAGGGCCCAGGGCTTTCTTT. Translation gives CASSEVTGPRAFF.

The gene calls are TRBV19 and TRBJ1-1; possibly TRBD1 for D (6 bases). V lost 11 bases and J lost 9, with 16 bases in between. Germline CDR1 reads LNHDA; CDR2 reads SQIVND (reference sequence). The CDR3 is made up of 11 amino acids. CDR3 loop: CAVEEGVQAFF. CDR3 in DNA: TGTGCCGTGGAAGAGGGGGTCCAAGCTTTCTTT.

The V gene is TRBV29-1, the J gene TRBJ2-7; the match to TRBD2 covers 7 bases. The germline gives CDR1 SQVTM, CDR2 ANQGSEA. There are 13 residues in the CDR3. V lost 5 bases to trimming and J lost 4 bases; unmatched junction nucleotides: 8. CDR3 nucleotide sequence: TGCAGCGTTCTGGGAGGGCCCCAATACGAGCAGTACTTC. Translating gives CSVLGGPQYEQYF.

The chain carries TRBV9 and TRBJ2-7, with 9 positions matching TRBD1. This CDR3 region has 14 residues. J was trimmed by 5 bases and V by 4 bases; bases with no gene match: 7. The V gene's germline CDR1 is SGDLS and CDR2 YYNGEE. Here the CDR3 reads CASSPRDRVDEQYF. As DNA, the CDR3 is TGTGCCAGCAGCCCCCGGGACAGGGTCGACGAGCAGTACTTC.

The V and J genes are TRBV5-6 and TRBJ1-3; tentative D call: TRBD1 (5 bases). CDR3 length: 14 residues. V was pared by 6 bases and J by 0 bases, with 10 bases between. Germline CDR1 reads SGHDT; CDR2 reads YYEEEE. CDR3 in amino acids: CASIDSNSGNTIYF. The CDR3, as DNA: TGTGCCAGCATTGACAGCAACTCTGGAAACACCATATATTTT. The whole variable domain, filled in from reference TRBV5-6 and TRBJ1-3, reads DAGVTQSPTHLIKTRGQQVTLRCSPKSGHDTVSWYQQALGQGPQFIFQYYEEEERQRGNFPDRFSGHQFPNYSSELNVNALLLGDSALYLCASIDSNSGNTIYFGEGSWLTVV.

The CDR3 DNA is TGTGCCAGCACCCTAAGCGGGGGGGGGTACAATGAGCAGTTCTTC. This codes for CASTLSGGGYNEQFF. The V gene is TRBV7-8, the J gene TRBJ2-1, with 10 bases aligning to TRBD2. The germline V gene has CDR1 SGHVS and CDR2 FQNEAQ. The CDR3 is 15 amino acids. Trimming removed 7 bases from V and 4 bases from J; junction bases left unmatched: 7.